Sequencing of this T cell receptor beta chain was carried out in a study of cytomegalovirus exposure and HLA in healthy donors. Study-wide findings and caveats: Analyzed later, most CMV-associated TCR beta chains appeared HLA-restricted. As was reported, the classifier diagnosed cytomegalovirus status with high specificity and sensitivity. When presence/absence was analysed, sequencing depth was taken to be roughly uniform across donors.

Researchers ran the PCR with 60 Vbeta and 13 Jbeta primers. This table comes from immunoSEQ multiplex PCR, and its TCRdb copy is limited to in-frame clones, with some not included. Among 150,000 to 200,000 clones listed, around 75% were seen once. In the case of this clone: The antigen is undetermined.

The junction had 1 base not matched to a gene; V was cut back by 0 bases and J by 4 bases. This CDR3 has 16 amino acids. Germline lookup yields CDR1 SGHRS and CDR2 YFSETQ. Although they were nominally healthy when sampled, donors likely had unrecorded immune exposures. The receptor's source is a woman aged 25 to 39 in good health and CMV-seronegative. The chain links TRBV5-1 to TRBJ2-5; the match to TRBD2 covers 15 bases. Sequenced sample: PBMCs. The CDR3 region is CASSLVGLAGGETQYF. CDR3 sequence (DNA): TGCGCCAGCAGCTTGGTGGGACTAGCGGGAGGAGAGACCCAGTACTTC.